The clone carrying this TCR beta chain was counted a single time. Libraries were prepared by immunoSEQ multiplex PCR; TCRdb keeps only in-frame clonotypes and omits some of them. The sample gives approximately 260,000 clones, 70% to 85% of which show up once; 4.9% is in the top ten. This specimen comes from a study of blood T cell repertoires in COVID-19. This CDR3 is built from 16 residues. Germline trimming cut 2 bases from V and 7 bases from J; bases unmatched to any gene: 13. Per germline, CDR1 MDHEN and CDR2 SYDVKM. This chain uses TRBV28 with TRBJ1-2; 7 bases match TRBD1. The receptor was isolated from a woman over 75 with active or convalescent COVID-19. The sample taken for sequencing was peripheral blood. The CDR3 protein is CASSLRSSRDRIGYTF. The CDR3 nucleotides are TGTGCCAGCAGTTTACGAAGCAGCCGGGACAGAATTGGCTACACCTTC.